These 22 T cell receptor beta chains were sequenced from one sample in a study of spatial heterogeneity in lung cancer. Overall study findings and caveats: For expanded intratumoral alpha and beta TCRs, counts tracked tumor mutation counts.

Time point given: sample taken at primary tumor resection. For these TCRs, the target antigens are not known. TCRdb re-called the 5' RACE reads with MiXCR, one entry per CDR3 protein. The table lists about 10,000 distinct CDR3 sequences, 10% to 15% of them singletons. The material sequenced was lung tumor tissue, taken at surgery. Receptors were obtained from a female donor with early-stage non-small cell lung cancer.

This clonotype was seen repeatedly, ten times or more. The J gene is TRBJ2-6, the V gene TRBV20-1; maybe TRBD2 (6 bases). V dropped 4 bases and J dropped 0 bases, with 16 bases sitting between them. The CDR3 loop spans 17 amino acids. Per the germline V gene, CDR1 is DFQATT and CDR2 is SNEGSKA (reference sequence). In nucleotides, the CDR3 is TGCAGTGCTACCCGGGGGAGGCTGTTCTCTGGGGCCAACGTCCTGACTTTC. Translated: CSATRGRLFSGANVLTF.

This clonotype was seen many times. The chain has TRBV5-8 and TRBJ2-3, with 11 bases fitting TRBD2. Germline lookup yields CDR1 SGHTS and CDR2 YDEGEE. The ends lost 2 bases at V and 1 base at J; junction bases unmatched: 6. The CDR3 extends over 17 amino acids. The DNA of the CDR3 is TGTGCCAGCAGCTTCTCCCCGACTAGCGGGGGCACAGATACGCAGTATTTT. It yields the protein CASSFSPTSGGTDTQYF.

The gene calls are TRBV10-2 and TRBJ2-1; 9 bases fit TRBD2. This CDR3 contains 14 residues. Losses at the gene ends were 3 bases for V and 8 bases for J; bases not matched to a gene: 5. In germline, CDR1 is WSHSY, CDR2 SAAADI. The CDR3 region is CASSDAGGPDEQFF. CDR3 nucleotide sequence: TGCGCCAGCAGTGACGCGGGAGGGCCTGATGAGCAGTTCTTC.

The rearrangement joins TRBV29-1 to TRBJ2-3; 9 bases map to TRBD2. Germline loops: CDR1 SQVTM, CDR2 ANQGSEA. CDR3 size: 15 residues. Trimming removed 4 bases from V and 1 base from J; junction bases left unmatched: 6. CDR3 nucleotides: TGCAGCGTTGGTAAGCGGGAGGTGGGCACAGATACGCAGTATTTT. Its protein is CSVGKREVGTDTQYF.

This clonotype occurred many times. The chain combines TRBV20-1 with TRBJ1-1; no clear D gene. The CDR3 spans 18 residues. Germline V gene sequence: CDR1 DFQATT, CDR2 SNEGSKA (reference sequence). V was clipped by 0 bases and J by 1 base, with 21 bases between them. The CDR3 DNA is TGCAGTGCTAGAGATAGCCCTCTACATGTGACTCAGAACACTGAAGCTTTCTTT. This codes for CSARDSPLHVTQNTEAFF.

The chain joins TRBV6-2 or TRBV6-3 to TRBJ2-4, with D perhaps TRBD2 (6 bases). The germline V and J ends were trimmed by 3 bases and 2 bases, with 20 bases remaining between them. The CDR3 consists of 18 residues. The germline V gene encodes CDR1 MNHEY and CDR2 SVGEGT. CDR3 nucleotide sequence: TGTGCCAGCAGTTATTTAACTGACGGGGAGGTCTCCAAAAACATTCAGTACTTC. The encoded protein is CASSYLTDGEVSKNIQYF.

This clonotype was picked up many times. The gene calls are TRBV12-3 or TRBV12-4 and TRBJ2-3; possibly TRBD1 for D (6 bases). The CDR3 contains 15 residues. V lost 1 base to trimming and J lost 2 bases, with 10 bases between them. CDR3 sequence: CASSLVGATTDTQYF. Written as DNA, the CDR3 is TGTGCCAGCAGTTTAGTGGGGGCGACCACAGATACGCAGTATTTT.

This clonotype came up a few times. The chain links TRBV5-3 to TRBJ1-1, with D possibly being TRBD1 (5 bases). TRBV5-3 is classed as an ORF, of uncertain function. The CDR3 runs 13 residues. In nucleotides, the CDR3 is TGTATCCCGTTACGACAGCTGAACACTGAAGCTTTCTTT. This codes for CIPLRQLNTEAFF.

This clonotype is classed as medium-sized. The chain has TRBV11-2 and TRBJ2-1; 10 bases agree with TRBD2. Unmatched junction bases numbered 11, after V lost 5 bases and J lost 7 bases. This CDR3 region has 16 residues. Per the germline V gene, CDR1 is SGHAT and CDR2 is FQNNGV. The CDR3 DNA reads TGTGCCAGCAGCGTTAAGCGGGAGGGTGTAAGGAATGAGCAGTTCTTC. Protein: CASSVKREGVRNEQFF. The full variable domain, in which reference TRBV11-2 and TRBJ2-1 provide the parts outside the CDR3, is EAGVAQSPRYKIIEKRQSVAFWCNPISGHATLYWYQQILGQGPKLLIQFQNNGVVDDSQLPKDRFSAERLKGVDSTLKIQPAKLEDSAVYLCASSVKREGVRNEQFFGPGTRLTVL.

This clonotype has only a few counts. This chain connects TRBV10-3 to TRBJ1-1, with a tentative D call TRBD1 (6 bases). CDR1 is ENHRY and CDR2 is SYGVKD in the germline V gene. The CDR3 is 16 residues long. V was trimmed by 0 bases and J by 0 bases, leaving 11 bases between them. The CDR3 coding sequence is TGTGCCATCAGTGAGTCGACAGGCCGAGTGAACACTGAAGCTTTCTTT. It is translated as CAISESTGRVNTEAFF.

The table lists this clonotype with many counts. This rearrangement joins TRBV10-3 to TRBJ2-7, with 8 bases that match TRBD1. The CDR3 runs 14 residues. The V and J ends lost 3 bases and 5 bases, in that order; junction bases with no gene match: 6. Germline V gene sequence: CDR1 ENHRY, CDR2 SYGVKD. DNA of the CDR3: TGTGCCATCAGTGAACAGGGGGTCAATAACGAGCAGTACTTC. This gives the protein CAISEQGVNNEQYF.

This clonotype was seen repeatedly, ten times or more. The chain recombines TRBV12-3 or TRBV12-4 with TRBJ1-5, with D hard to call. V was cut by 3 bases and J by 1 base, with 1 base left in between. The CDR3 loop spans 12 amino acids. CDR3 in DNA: TGTGCCAGCAGTTTCAGCAATCAGCCCCAGCATTTT. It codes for CASSFSNQPQHF.

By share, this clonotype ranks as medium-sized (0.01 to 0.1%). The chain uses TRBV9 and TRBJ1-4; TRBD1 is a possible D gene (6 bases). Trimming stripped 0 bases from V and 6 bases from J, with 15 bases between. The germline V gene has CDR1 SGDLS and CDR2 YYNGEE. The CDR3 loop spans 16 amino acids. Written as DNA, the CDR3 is TGTGCCAGCAGCGTAGGGACAGCCGGACGGGATGAAAAACTGTTTTTT. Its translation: CASSVGTAGRDEKLFF.

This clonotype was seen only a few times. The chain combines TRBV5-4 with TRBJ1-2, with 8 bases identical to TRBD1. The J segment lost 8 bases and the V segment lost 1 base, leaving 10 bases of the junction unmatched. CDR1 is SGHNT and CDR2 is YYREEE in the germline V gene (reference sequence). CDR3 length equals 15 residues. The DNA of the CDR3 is TGTGCCAGCAGCTTGTACGCGAGACAGGGGTACGGCTACACCTTC. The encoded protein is CASSLYARQGYGYTF.

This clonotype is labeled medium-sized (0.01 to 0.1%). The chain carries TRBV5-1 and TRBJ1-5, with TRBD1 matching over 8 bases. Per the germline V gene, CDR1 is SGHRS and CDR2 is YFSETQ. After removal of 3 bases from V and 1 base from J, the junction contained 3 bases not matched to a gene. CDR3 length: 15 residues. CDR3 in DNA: TGCGCCAGCAGCTCGACAGGGGACAGCAATCAGCCCCAGCATTTT. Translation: CASSSTGDSNQPQHF.

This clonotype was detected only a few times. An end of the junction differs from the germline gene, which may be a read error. CDR3 protein: CSARDPGPFSTYVF. In DNA form, the CDR3 reads TGCAGTGCTAGAGATCCCGGGCCATTTTCCACCTACGTATTC. The rearrangement joins TRBV20-1 to TRBJ2-7, with D unresolved. This CDR3 has 14 amino acids. Germline V gene data show CDR1 as DFQATT and CDR2 as SNEGSKA (reference sequence).

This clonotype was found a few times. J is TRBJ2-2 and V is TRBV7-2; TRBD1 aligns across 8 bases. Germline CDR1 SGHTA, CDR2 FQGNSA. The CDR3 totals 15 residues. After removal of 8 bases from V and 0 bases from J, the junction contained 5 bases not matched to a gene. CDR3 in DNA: TGTGCCAGCGGCCAGGGGGCTGCGAACACCGGGGAGCTGTTTTTT. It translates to CASGQGAANTGELFF.

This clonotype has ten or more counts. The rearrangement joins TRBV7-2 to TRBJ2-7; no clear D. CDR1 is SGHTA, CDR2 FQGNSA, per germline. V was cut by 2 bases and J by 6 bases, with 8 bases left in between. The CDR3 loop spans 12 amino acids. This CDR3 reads CASSLLPGEQYF. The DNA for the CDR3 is TGTGCCAGCAGCTTACTTCCCGGCGAGCAGTACTTC.

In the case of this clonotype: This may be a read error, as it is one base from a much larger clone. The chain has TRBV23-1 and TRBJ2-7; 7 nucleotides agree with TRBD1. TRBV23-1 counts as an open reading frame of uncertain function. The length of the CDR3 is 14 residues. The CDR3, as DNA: TGCGCCAGCAGTCAACGGGGCAGGGGGTACGGGCAGTACTTC. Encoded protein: CASSQRGRGYGQYF.

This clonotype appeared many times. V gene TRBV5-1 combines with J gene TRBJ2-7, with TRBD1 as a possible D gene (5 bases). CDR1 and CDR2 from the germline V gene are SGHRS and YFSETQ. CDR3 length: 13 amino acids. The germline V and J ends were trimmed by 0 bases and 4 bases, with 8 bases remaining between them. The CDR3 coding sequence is TGCGCCAGCAGCTTGGCCCAGGGTTACGAGCAGTACTTC. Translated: CASSLAQGYEQYF.

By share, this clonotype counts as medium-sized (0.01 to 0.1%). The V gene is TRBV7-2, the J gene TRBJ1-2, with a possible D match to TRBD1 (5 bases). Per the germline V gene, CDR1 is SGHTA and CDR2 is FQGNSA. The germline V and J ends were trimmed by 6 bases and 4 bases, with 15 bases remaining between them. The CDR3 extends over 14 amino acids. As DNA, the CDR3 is TGTGCCAGCAGTAACAGGACCGGGGTCTATGGCTACACCTTC. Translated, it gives CASSNRTGVYGYTF.

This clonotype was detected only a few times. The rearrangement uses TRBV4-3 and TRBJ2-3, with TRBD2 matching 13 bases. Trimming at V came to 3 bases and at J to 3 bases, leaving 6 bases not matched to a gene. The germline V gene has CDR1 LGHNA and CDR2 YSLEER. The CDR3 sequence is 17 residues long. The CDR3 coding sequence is TGCGCCAGCAGCCACCTTGGACTAGCGGGGGAAACAGATACGCAGTATTTT. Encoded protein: CASSHLGLAGETDTQYF.